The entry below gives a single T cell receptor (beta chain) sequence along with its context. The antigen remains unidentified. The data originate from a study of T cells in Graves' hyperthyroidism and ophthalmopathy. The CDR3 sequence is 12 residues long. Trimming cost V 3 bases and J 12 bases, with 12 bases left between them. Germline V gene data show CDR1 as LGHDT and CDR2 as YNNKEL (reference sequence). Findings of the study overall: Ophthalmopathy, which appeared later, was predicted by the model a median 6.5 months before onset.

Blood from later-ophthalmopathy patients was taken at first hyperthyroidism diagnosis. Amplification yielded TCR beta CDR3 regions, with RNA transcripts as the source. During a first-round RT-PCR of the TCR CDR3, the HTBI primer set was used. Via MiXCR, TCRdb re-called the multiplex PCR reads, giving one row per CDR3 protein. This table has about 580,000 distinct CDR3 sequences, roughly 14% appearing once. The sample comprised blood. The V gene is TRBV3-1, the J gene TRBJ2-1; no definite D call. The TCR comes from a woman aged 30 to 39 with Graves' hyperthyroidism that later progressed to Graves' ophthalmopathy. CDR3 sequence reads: CASSQSPTGQFF. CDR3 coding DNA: TGTGCCAGCAGCCAGAGCCCCACGGGGCAGTTCTTC.